This TCR beta chain was profiled in a study of T-cell memory formation after mild COVID-19. Trimming stripped 3 bases from V and 1 base from J, with 16 bases between. Germline V gene lookup returns CDR1 MGHRA and CDR2 YSYEKL. The CDR3 has 16 amino acids. About this clonotype itself: Its target is unknown.

TCRdb independently ran MiXCR on the 5' RACE reads; one entry per CDR3 protein. Here the sample spans 90,000 to 120,000 distinct CDR3 sequences, under 15% being singletons. Study outcomes and limitations: That cross-reactive memory joined was suggested by some responding clones appearing in pre-infection memory.

The V and J genes are TRBV4-1 and TRBJ2-7, with a weak D call TRBD1 (6 bases). The TCR sequence derives from a man aged 18-30 years who had mild COVID-19 (a few samples of this study predate the infection). Cell type and time point are not known. The material sequenced was PBMCs or a T cell subset sorted from them (not recorded which). CDR3 bases: TGCGCCAGCAGCCAGCTCCGGGACACGAGGTCCTACGAGCAGTACTTC. It translates to CASSQLRDTRSYEQYF.